This T cell receptor (beta chain) was captured by sequencing in a study of vaccination and CD4 T cells after COVID-19. General study findings and limits: Relatively small numbers of convalescent patients were studied, with no early post-infection timepoints included. Looking at convalescent patients, a median about 86% of reactive clones were present only post-vaccination.

This CDR3 spans 13 amino acids. V was pared by 4 bases and J by 14 bases, with 10 bases of the junction left unmatched. The germline V gene has CDR1 SGHTA and CDR2 FQGTGA. The sample's treatment: approximately nine-day PBMC culture with coronavirus spike peptide pools or control peptides (ViraFEST assay). Alongside about 9.1 IU/ml IL-2 and around 10 ug/ml peptide pools, PBMCs were cultured at under 2.5 million per well. The study sequenced cultured CD4+ T cell DNA using the Oncomine TCR Beta short-read assay. TCRdb ran MiXCR on the PCR reads and lists one entry per CDR3 protein. Of 3,500 to 4,500 distinct CDR3 sequences listed, around 20% are singletons. In its sample, this clonotype was seen many times. Its antigen is undetermined.

The chain joins TRBV7-3 to TRBJ2-3, with 9 bases aligning to TRBD1. This TCR was sampled from a human donor who had recovered from COVID-19. Specimen: CD4+ T cells from blood, cultured in vitro, collected after SARS-CoV-2 vaccination. The CDR3 coding sequence is TGTGCCAGCAGCTCAAGCCGGGACAGGGATACGTATTTT. Protein product: CASSSSRDRDTYF.